Listed here are 27 T cell receptor beta chains from one sample, sequenced in a study of human T cells and chemical hapten exposure. The time point denotes: patch test 2, 6 weeks after DPC sensitization. Treatment of the sample: therapeutic diphenylcyclopropenone sensitization with weekly scalp DPC. TCRdb analysed the RACE reads with MiXCR anew, one entry per CDR3 protein. This sample yields about 89,000 distinct CDR3 sequences, of which roughly 11% are seen a single time; under 2.5% belongs to the top ten. The starting material was whole blood, obtained in connection with sensitization to the hapten diphenylcyclopropenone (DPC). The receptors shown here come from a man aged 35-49 years with alopecia areata. Some clones in this sample may be carry-over from other donors' samples.

The rearrangement uses TRBV3-1 and TRBJ2-3; D is unresolved. CDR3 length equals 13 residues. The germline V gene encodes CDR1 LGHDT and CDR2 YNNKEL (reference sequence). V was trimmed by 4 bases and J by 5 bases, leaving 10 bases between them. Here the CDR3 DNA reads TGTGCCAGCAGCCGACTCCCCCAAGATACGCAGTATTTT. Translating gives CASSRLPQDTQYF.

The genes are TRBV30 and TRBJ2-2, with D maybe TRBD2 (5 bases). The CDR3 runs 14 residues. Germline V gene data show CDR1 as GTSNPN and CDR2 as SVGIG (reference sequence). Trimming took 3 bases from V and 6 from J, leaving 14 bases between them. CDR3 sequence reads: CAWRLQPRAGELFF. CDR3 bases: TGTGCCTGGAGACTCCAACCGCGGGCCGGGGAGCTGTTTTTT.

The sample holds a few counts of this clonotype. The chain has TRBV2 and TRBJ1-2; TRBD1 might be the D (5 bases). CDR1 is SNHLY, CDR2 FYNNEI, per germline. The CDR3 has 14 residues. Trimming took off 8 bases at V and 4 bases at J, with 17 bases between the two ends. CDR3 coding DNA: TGTGCCAGCGAAACCGCACCGGGGACCTATGGCTACACCTTC. It specifies CASETAPGTYGYTF. The complete variable domain, with remaining parts taken from reference TRBV2 and TRBJ1-2, reads EPEVTQTPSHQVTQMGQEVILRCVPISNHLYFYWYRQILGQKVEFLVSFYNNEISEKSEIFDDQFSVERPDGSNFTLKIRSTKLEDSAMYFCASETAPGTYGYTFGSGTRLTVV.

J is TRBJ2-1 and V is TRBV5-1; D gene unclear. Germline V lookup: CDR1 SGHRS, CDR2 YFSETQ. V was pared by 4 bases and J by 5 bases, with 7 bases between. There are 12 residues in the CDR3. In nucleotides, the CDR3 is TGCGCCAGCAGCCCAAGTCACAATGAGCAGTTCTTC. This sequence encodes CASSPSHNEQFF.

This clonotype has a handful of counts. The CDR3 DNA is TGTGCCAGTAGCATTGGCGGCTACACAGATACGCAGTATTTT. It translates to CASSIGGYTDTQYF. The chain recombines TRBV19 with TRBJ2-3, with D unclear. Trimming stripped 6 bases from V and 2 bases from J, with 12 bases between. Germline-derived CDR1 and CDR2 are LNHDA and SQIVND (reference sequence). There are 14 residues in the CDR3.

This clonotype occurred many times. The chain employs TRBV4-3 and TRBJ2-1, with no clear D. CDR1 is LGHNA and CDR2 is YSLEER in the germline V gene. With 0 bases removed from V and 1 base from J, the gap between germline ends came to 10 bases. The CDR3 runs 16 residues. This CDR3 reads CASSQEDWDSYNEQFF. In DNA form, the CDR3 reads TGCGCCAGCAGCCAAGAGGATTGGGATTCCTACAATGAGCAGTTCTTC.

This clonotype was counted between two and nine times. V usage is TRBV20-1 and J usage is TRBJ1-1; 7 bases map to TRBD1. Germline values: CDR1 DFQATT, CDR2 SNEGSKA (reference sequence). The CDR3 has 12 amino acids. J gave up 7 bases and V 6 bases, and 8 bases lay outside the gene matches. The CDR3 protein is CSAPRQGDEAFF. The CDR3 bases are TGCAGTGCCCCGCGACAGGGAGATGAAGCTTTCTTT.

This clonotype was observed a few times. The V gene is TRBV20-1, the J gene TRBJ2-2; D assignment may be TRBD1 or TRBD2 (5 bases each). This CDR3 contains 17 residues. Between the trimmed V and J ends, which lost 5 bases and 2 bases, there was a span of 21 bases. Looked up from germline, CDR1 is DFQATT and CDR2 is SNEGSKA (reference sequence). Here the CDR3 DNA reads TGCAGTGCTCCGGACTCTCAGCCCAGGGATAACACCGGGGAGCTGTTTTTT. Amino acids: CSAPDSQPRDNTGELFF.

In its sample, this clonotype was seen many times. CDR3 coding DNA: TGTGCCAGCAGTGAAGAGGTGGCGGGCCTAAGCACAGATACGCAGTATTTT. It specifies CASSEEVAGLSTDTQYF. The gene calls are TRBV6-1 and TRBJ2-3, with D tentatively TRBD2 (5 bases). Germline V gene data show CDR1 as MNHNS and CDR2 as SASEGT. The CDR3 is 17 residues long. V was cut by 1 base and J by 0 bases, with 14 bases left in between.

This clonotype was counted ten times or more. The chain carries TRBV5-5 and TRBJ1-6; 7 nucleotides agree with TRBD1. After removal of 0 bases from V and 7 bases from J, the junction contained 4 bases not matched to a gene. Germline lookup yields CDR1 SGHKS and CDR2 YYEKEE (reference sequence). The CDR3 length is 15 residues. The CDR3, as DNA: TGTGCCAGCAGCTTGGTCACAGGGGAAAATTCACCCCTCCACTTT. Its translation is CASSLVTGENSPLHF. Together with reference TRBV5-5 and TRBJ1-6, the CDR3 gives the full variable domain: DAGVTQSPTHLIKTRGQQVTLRCSPISGHKSVSWYQQVLGQGPQFIFQYYEKEERGRGNFPDRFSARQFPNYSSELNVNALLLGDSALYLCASSLVTGENSPLHFGNGTRLTVT.

This clonotype came up many times. This rearrangement joins TRBV7-8 to TRBJ2-5; possible D gene TRBD2, 6 bases. The CDR3 length is 15 residues. Trimming took 7 bases from V and 2 from J, leaving 17 bases between them. CDR1 is SGHVS, CDR2 FQNEAQ, per germline. The chain's CDR3 is CASTRVGLAQETQYF. CDR3 DNA sequence: TGTGCCAGCACCAGAGTAGGGCTAGCGCAAGAGACCCAGTACTTC.

This clonotype was seen more than once but under ten times. The V gene is TRBV20-1, the J gene TRBJ1-2; a weak D match, TRBD1 (5 bases). CDR3 length: 14 residues. V was cut by 0 bases and J by 10 bases, with 18 bases left in between. Germline V CDR1 and CDR2: DFQATT, SNEGSKA (reference sequence). The CDR3: CSARDLRGRDAYTF. CDR3 bases: TGCAGTGCTAGAGATCTACGGGGACGGGATGCCTACACCTTC.

This chain uses TRBV11-2 with TRBJ2-3; D not resolved. CDR1 is SGHAT and CDR2 is FQNNGV in the germline V gene. CDR3 length equals 14 residues. Trimming shortened V by 0 bases and J by 1 base, and 5 bases separated the two germline ends. The chain's CDR3 is CASSLDRGTDTQYF. In DNA form, the CDR3 reads TGTGCCAGCAGCTTAGATCGGGGCACAGATACGCAGTATTTT.

The CDR3 sequence is CASSRRDVRSSEAFF. In nucleotides, the CDR3 is TGTGCCAGCAGCCGTCGGGACGTCAGATCCTCGGAAGCTTTCTTT. The chain links TRBV6-2 or TRBV6-3 to TRBJ1-1; TRBD1 might be the D (5 bases). The length of the CDR3 is 15 residues. The germline V gene has CDR1 MNHEY and CDR2 SVGEGT. The ends were cut back, 6 bases at V and 8 bases at J, with 22 bases in the middle.

J is TRBJ1-2 and V is TRBV28, with 8 positions matching TRBD1. The germline CDR1 and CDR2 sequences are MDHEN and SYDVKM. There are 14 residues in the CDR3. Trimming took 5 bases from V and 7 from J; bases not matched to a gene: 9. The chain's CDR3 is CASSRSRGQGGYTF. CDR3 coding DNA: TGTGCCAGCAGTCGAAGCAGGGGGCAGGGTGGCTACACCTTC.

This clonotype was counted many times. The chain recombines TRBV7-2 with TRBJ2-3; no clear D. The CDR3 is made up of 13 amino acids. V was cut by 5 bases and J by 0 bases, with 6 bases left in between. The V gene's germline CDR1 is SGHTA and CDR2 FQGNSA. DNA of the CDR3: TGTGCCAGCAGCCTCTCAAGCACAGATACGCAGTATTTT. It specifies CASSLSSTDTQYF. The full variable domain, its missing parts supplied by reference TRBV7-2 and TRBJ2-3, is GAGVSQSPSNKVTEKGKDVELRCDPISGHTALYWYRQSLGQGLEFLIYFQGNSAPDKSGLPSDRFSAERTGGSVSTLTIQRTQQEDSAVYLCASSLSSTDTQYFGPGTRLTVL.

This clonotype showed up just a few times. The J gene is TRBJ2-3, the V gene TRBV2, with D unresolved. The CDR3 is 14 amino acids. Trimming pared 6 bases from V and 1 base from J, leaving 11 bases between. Per germline, CDR1 SNHLY and CDR2 FYNNEI. The CDR3 DNA reads TGTGCCAGCAGGCCTGCGGCGCGCACAGATACGCAGTATTTT. It codes for CASRPAARTDTQYF.

This clonotype was counted ten times or more. This rearrangement joins TRBV29-1 to TRBJ1-2; TRBD1 aligns across 7 bases. Germline trimming cut 3 bases from V and 2 bases from J; bases unmatched to any gene: 3. Germline assignment: CDR1 SQVTM and CDR2 ANQGSEA. CDR3 length: 13 amino acids. Written as DNA, the CDR3 is TGCAGCGTTGAGGACAGGTCAAACTATGGCTACACCTTC. It is translated as CSVEDRSNYGYTF.

This clonotype was seen only a few times. J is TRBJ2-3 and V is TRBV12-3 or TRBV12-4, with D unresolved. V was trimmed by 7 bases and J by 3 bases, leaving 8 bases between them. CDR3 length: 12 residues. The CDR3 loop reads CASNSDTDTQYF. Written as DNA, the CDR3 is TGTGCCAGCAACTCGGATACAGATACGCAGTATTTT.

This clonotype is medium-sized. V is TRBV27 and J is TRBJ1-5, with 8 bases that match TRBD1. With 6 bases clipped from V and 7 bases from J, the junction kept 8 bases outside the gene matches. The germline V gene encodes CDR1 MNHEY and CDR2 SMNVEV (reference sequence). The CDR3 consists of 14 residues. The CDR3 here is CASSSQGAGQPQHF. The DNA of the CDR3 is TGTGCCAGCAGCTCTCAGGGGGCAGGGCAGCCCCAGCATTTT.

This clonotype was seen many times. The chain is built from TRBV27 and TRBJ1-6; D unresolved. The CDR3 extends over 11 amino acids. CDR1 is MNHEY and CDR2 is SMNVEV in the germline V gene (reference sequence). V shed 8 bases and J shed 6 bases, with 5 bases lying between them. CDR3 loop: CASSLNSPLHF. The CDR3 coding sequence is TGTGCCAGCTCCCTTAATTCACCCCTCCACTTT.

This clonotype was observed a few times. The chain employs TRBV6-5 and TRBJ2-7; no reliable D call. V lost 11 bases, J lost 12 bases, and 20 bases lay in between. The CDR3 sequence is 11 residues long. Germline loops: CDR1 MNHEY, CDR2 SVGAGI. Written as DNA, the CDR3 is TGTGCCTCCCGAGATGAAAGACGCTTGTACTTC. It specifies CASRDERRLYF.

The chain recombines TRBV6-5 with TRBJ2-3; D call uncertain. Trimming removed 11 bases from V and 0 bases from J, with 9 bases in between. Per the germline V gene, CDR1 is MNHEY and CDR2 is SVGAGI. The CDR3 consists of 12 residues. In DNA, the CDR3 is TGTGCCTCCCACGGGAGCACAGATACGCAGTATTTT. It translates to CASHGSTDTQYF.

About this clonotype itself: This may stem from a read error, because a much larger clone lies one nucleotide away. Given the absence of the conserved phenylalanine or tryptophan at the CDR3 end, a read error is likely. The CDR3 reads CASSSWYSNQPQHL. The CDR3 nucleotides read TGTGCCAGCAGTTCATGGTATAGCAATCAGCCCCAGCATTTA. The genes are TRBV27 and TRBJ1-5; D gene unclear. V was clipped by 4 bases and J by 0 bases, with 7 bases between them. The CDR3 consists of 14 residues. Germline CDR1 and CDR2: MNHEY and SMNVEV (reference sequence).

The chain joins TRBV5-4 to TRBJ2-3; TRBD2 aligns across 10 bases. V shed 0 bases and J 4 bases; nucleotides not matched to a gene: 8. Germline values: CDR1 SGHNT, CDR2 YYREEE (reference sequence). The CDR3 length is 17 residues. CDR3 protein: CASSLAASGSRADTQYF. The DNA for the CDR3 is TGTGCCAGCAGCTTGGCGGCTAGCGGGAGTAGGGCAGATACGCAGTATTTT.

This chain uses TRBV28 with TRBJ2-7, with 7 bases lining up with TRBD1. The germline V gene encodes CDR1 MDHEN and CDR2 SYDVKM. The CDR3 is made up of 14 amino acids. V lost 6 bases, J lost 4 bases, and 9 bases stayed unmatched. CDR3 sequence reads: CASSNPGQHYEQYF. The CDR3 region has the DNA TGTGCCAGCAGCAATCCGGGACAGCATTACGAGCAGTACTTC.

This clonotype showed up just a few times. The J gene is TRBJ1-1, the V gene TRBV4-3; possible D gene TRBD1, 6 bases. This CDR3 is built from 14 residues. V was trimmed by 0 bases and J by 10 bases, leaving 15 bases between them. Germline lookup yields CDR1 LGHNA and CDR2 YSLEER. Written as DNA, the CDR3 is TGCGCCAGCAGCCAAGATTTAATTGGGGGCTCAGCTTTCTTT. This encodes CASSQDLIGGSAFF.